A selection of T cell receptor beta chains follows, all from one sample in a study of blood T cell repertoires in COVID-19. Assay used: immunoSEQ multiplex PCR; TCRdb lists only in-frame clones, some missing. The data show roughly 130,000 clones, less than 90% seen once. Sequences were obtained from PBMCs or T cells enriched from blood (not recorded which). All receptors derive from a woman aged 30 to 39 who had recovered from COVID-19. Both conserved end residues are trimmed from each CDR3.

V gene: TRBV28
J gene: TRBJ1-4
CDR3 protein: ASSLVVASGNEKLF

V gene: TRBV5-1
J gene: TRBJ2-1
CDR3 protein: ASRNPAGYNEQF

V gene: TRBV24-1
J gene: TRBJ2-7
CDR3 protein: ATSDAVGRGGWYEQY

V gene: TRBV27
J gene: TRBJ2-1
CDR3 protein: ASVPSGTSEQF

V gene: TRBV7-3
J gene: TRBJ2-4
CDR3 protein: ASSEAGGPRNIQY

V gene: TRBV7-9
J gene: TRBJ2-6
CDR3 protein: ASSLGTSGNPGANVLT

V gene: TRBV18
J gene: TRBJ1-4
CDR3 protein: ASSPQASTNEKLF

V gene: TRBV29-1
J gene: TRBJ1-2
CDR3 protein: SVPPGEEGYT

V gene: TRBV19
J gene: TRBJ2-7
CDR3 protein: ASSYSGQGPEQY

V gene: TRBV19
J gene: TRBJ2-1
CDR3 protein: ASSIVATGEYNEQF

V gene: TRBV7-2
J gene: TRBJ2-1
CDR3 protein: ASSPPGVYSYNEQF

V gene: TRBV28
J gene: TRBJ1-4
CDR3 protein: ASSPGGESKLF

V gene: TRBV10-3
J gene: TRBJ2-2
CDR3 protein: AISAPKSLAGNANTGELF

V gene: TRBV15
J gene: TRBJ1-5
CDR3 protein: ATSRVGRGANQPQH

V gene: TRBV2
J gene: TRBJ2-1
CDR3 protein: ASRGDRSSYNEQF

V gene: TRBV10-3
J gene: TRBJ1-5
CDR3 protein: AISQGLESNQPQH

V gene: TRBV7-3
J gene: TRBJ2-3
CDR3 protein: ASSPEDLGDTQY

V gene: TRBV19
J gene: TRBJ1-5
CDR3 protein: ASSGGTGNQPQH

V gene: TRBV18
J gene: TRBJ1-6
CDR3 protein: ASSPGRESSYNSPLH

V gene: TRBV4-1
J gene: TRBJ1-5
CDR3 protein: ASSQAGQSNQPQH

V gene: TRBV7-9
J gene: TRBJ1-2
CDR3 protein: ASSFSRGGYGYT

V gene: TRBV5-4
J gene: TRBJ1-6
CDR3 protein: ASSFRGRNSPLH

V gene: TRBV21-1
J gene: TRBJ1-2
CDR3 protein: ASSKGPGRDYGYT

V gene: TRBV5-8
J gene: TRBJ2-7
CDR3 protein: ASSPPGLAAYEQY

V gene: TRBV30
J gene: TRBJ1-2
CDR3 protein: AWSSAPGQRGTHYGYT

V gene: TRBV10-3
J gene: TRBJ2-2
CDR3 protein: AIRGGADTNTGELF

V gene: TRBV2
J gene: TRBJ2-7
CDR3 protein: ASSHRVTPYEQY

V gene: TRBV18
J gene: TRBJ1-1
CDR3 protein: ASSYQVTEAF

V gene: TRBV9
J gene: TRBJ2-2
CDR3 protein: ASSLRTANTGELF

V gene: TRBV6-2/TRBV6-3
J gene: TRBJ1-1
CDR3 protein: ASSRSPYRKLNTEAF

V gene: TRBV28
J gene: TRBJ2-1
CDR3 protein: ASSLAGGYNEQF

V gene: TRBV2
J gene: TRBJ1-3
CDR3 protein: ASSIQGFGNTIY

V gene: TRBV9
J gene: TRBJ1-6
CDR3 protein: ASSVTPGQGGSPLH

V gene: TRBV19
J gene: TRBJ1-1
CDR3 protein: ASSRRGLTEAF

V gene: TRBV7-6
J gene: TRBJ1-5
CDR3 protein: ASSKGQRGNQPQH

V gene: TRBV28
J gene: TRBJ2-7
CDR3 protein: ASSLLGYEQY